Each of the 26 T cell receptor beta chains below was sequenced from the same sample in a study of T cell responses to AZD1222 COVID-19 vaccine. Only in-frame clones appear in the TCRdb table, and some are missing; sequencing was by immunoSEQ multiplex PCR. The sample yields some 80,000 clones, over 60% seen once. This sample comprised peripheral blood, obtained 28 days after the second dose of the MenACWY control vaccine. The receptors derive from an adult who received the MenACWY meningococcal vaccine as a control.

This chain links TRBV28 with TRBJ2-1; 10 positions match TRBD2. The CDR3 loop spans 14 amino acids. V gave up 8 bases and J gave up 10 bases; unmatched junction bases: 11. Germline values: CDR1 MDHEN, CDR2 SYDVKM. This CDR3 is CASDFQREGQEQFF. In DNA form, the CDR3 reads TGTGCCAGCGATTTCCAGCGGGAGGGCCAGGAGCAGTTCTTC.

This rearrangement joins TRBV30 to TRBJ1-6, with D unresolved. V was pared by 4 bases and J by 6 bases, with 10 bases between. CDR3 length: 13 residues. The germline V gene has CDR1 GTSNPN and CDR2 SVGIG (reference sequence). The CDR3 loop is CAWTGPSNSPLHF. The CDR3 DNA follows: TGTGCCTGGACAGGACCCAGTAATTCACCCCTCCACTTT.

The chain links TRBV19 to TRBJ1-5; the D gene is possibly TRBD1 (5 bases). CDR3 length: 14 residues. Germline CDR1 reads LNHDA; CDR2 reads SQIVND (reference sequence). The V end lost 3 bases, the J end lost 5 bases, and 11 bases lay between the germline ends. CDR3 amino acids: CASSMGDDHQPQHF. The CDR3 nucleotides are TGTGCCAGTAGTATGGGGGACGACCATCAGCCCCAGCATTTT.

The V and J genes are TRBV5-4 and TRBJ1-2; tentatively, D is TRBD1 (6 bases). In germline, CDR1 is SGHNT, CDR2 YYREEE (reference sequence). The ends were cut back, 4 bases at V and 6 bases at J, with 16 bases in the middle. CDR3 length: 14 residues. The CDR3 region has the DNA TGTGCCAGCAGCCGGGGAGGGGGTACCCATGGCTACACCTTC. It yields the protein CASSRGGGTHGYTF.

J is TRBJ2-2 and V is TRBV7-8, with TRBD2 as a possible D gene (6 bases). CDR3 length equals 14 residues. Germline V lookup: CDR1 SGHVS, CDR2 FQNEAQ. Trimming took 4 bases from V and 4 from J, leaving 10 bases between them. The CDR3 DNA follows: TGTGCCAGCAGCTCGGGACTGGTCACCGGGGAGCTGTTTTTT. It translates to CASSSGLVTGELFF. The full variable domain, rest sourced from reference TRBV7-8 and TRBJ2-2, is GAGVSQSPRYKVAKRGQDVALRCDPISGHVSLFWYQQALGQGPEFLTYFQNEAQLDKSGLPSDRFFAERPEGSVSTLKIQRTQQEDSAVYLCASSSGLVTGELFFGEGSRLTVL.

This clone was observed once. This rearrangement joins TRBV21-1 to TRBJ1-2. TRBV21-1 is designated a pseudogene. The CDR3 totals 12 residues. Here the CDR3 reads CASSLRGDGYTF. The CDR3 DNA is TGTGCCAGCAGTTTGCGGGGTGATGGCTACACCTTC.

V gene TRBV5-1 combines with J gene TRBJ2-3, with 11 bases that match TRBD2. Germline CDR1 reads SGHRS; CDR2 reads YFSETQ. Trimming removed 0 bases from V and 5 bases from J; junction bases left unmatched: 5. CDR3 length: 16 amino acids. CDR3 sequence reads: CASSLVAGGQEDTQYF. CDR3 nucleotide sequence: TGCGCCAGCAGCTTGGTAGCGGGAGGGCAAGAAGATACGCAGTATTTT.

This clone occurred a few times. The rearrangement joins TRBV3-1 (or the pseudogene TRBV3-2) to TRBJ1-1; D gene uncertain. Germline V gene lookup returns CDR1 LGHDT and CDR2 YNNKEL (reference sequence). Deletions cut 2 bases from V and 4 bases from J, with 20 bases between. The CDR3 is 17 amino acids. In DNA, the CDR3 is TGTGCCAGCAGCCAACAGACTTATGGACGGCTTCGCACTGAAGCTTTCTTT. Amino acids: CASSQQTYGRLRTEAFF.

This sequence joins TRBV6-5 and TRBJ1-5; D gene ambiguous. CDR3 length: 15 residues. The germline V gene has CDR1 MNHEY and CDR2 SVGAGI. With 5 bases removed from V and 5 bases from J, the gap between germline ends came to 16 bases. CDR3 protein: CASSTEPGSDQPQHF. The CDR3 nucleotides are TGTGCCAGCAGTACGGAACCCGGATCAGATCAGCCCCAGCATTTT.

The chain couples TRBV30 to TRBJ2-3; tentative D call: TRBD2 (7 bases). In germline, CDR1 is GTSNPN, CDR2 SVGIG (reference sequence). This CDR3 is built from 14 residues. V lost 5 bases and J lost 5, with 17 bases in between. CDR3 protein: CAWQFWGGGDTQYF. CDR3 bases: TGTGCCTGGCAATTTTGGGGGGGCGGAGATACGCAGTATTTT.

This chain uses TRBV18 with TRBJ1-1, with D perhaps matching TRBD1 (5 bases). There are 12 residues in the CDR3. Deletions cut 3 bases from V and 8 bases from J, with 10 bases between. Germline loops: CDR1 KGHSH, CDR2 LQKENI. The CDR3 nucleotides are TGTGCCAGCTCACCGCGGCAGGGAGAAGCTTTCTTT. This encodes CASSPRQGEAFF.

This chain joins TRBV11-2 and TRBJ2-3; a possible D gene is TRBD2 (6 bases). From germline, CDR1 is SGHAT and CDR2 FQNNGV. The CDR3 is 16 residues long. V lost 2 bases to trimming and J lost 3 bases, with 15 bases between them. This CDR3 reads CASSLQRGSGTDTQYF. CDR3 nucleotide sequence: TGTGCCAGCAGCTTACAACGGGGAAGCGGGACAGATACGCAGTATTTT.

This clone was detected once. The chain couples TRBV20-1 to TRBJ1-1, with D unresolved. V gave up 5 bases and J gave up 3 bases, with 7 bases separating them. The germline CDR1 and CDR2 sequences are DFQATT and SNEGSKA (reference sequence). CDR3 size: 11 residues. DNA of the CDR3: TGCAGTGCTCTTGGGGACACTGAAGCTTTCTTT. Translation: CSALGDTEAFF.

V gene TRBV5-8 combines with J gene TRBJ2-3, with D possibly being TRBD2 (6 bases). CDR3 length equals 15 residues. Deletions cut 5 bases from V and 5 bases from J, with 18 bases between. CDR1 and CDR2 (germline): SGHTS, YDEGEE. CDR3 in DNA: TGTGCCAGCAGGGGCCGACTAGTATCTGTAGATACGCAGTATTTT. This codes for CASRGRLVSVDTQYF.

This clone appeared a few times. The J gene is TRBJ2-7, the V gene TRBV6-2 or TRBV6-3, with 9 bases aligning to TRBD1. Germline V gene lookup returns CDR1 MNHEY and CDR2 SVGEGT. There are 19 residues in the CDR3. V was clipped by 3 bases and J by 6 bases; unmatched bases: 21. The CDR3 protein is CASSYRGTGLWRESSEQYF. The CDR3 coding sequence is TGTGCCAGCAGTTATCGTGGGACAGGGCTATGGCGGGAGTCAAGCGAGCAGTACTTC.

The CDR3 DNA reads as TGCGCCAGCAGCTTGGATAGGGGCCCTGAAGCTTTCTTT. As protein: CASSLDRGPEAFF. This chain links TRBV5-1 with TRBJ1-1; possibly TRBD1 for D (5 bases). Germline V gene sequence: CDR1 SGHRS, CDR2 YFSETQ. CDR3 length: 13 residues. V was clipped by 0 bases and J by 6 bases, with 9 bases between them.

The chain uses TRBV5-6 and TRBJ1-2; D may be TRBD1 (5 bases). Germline V gives CDR1 SGHDT, CDR2 YYEEEE. CDR3 length equals 14 residues. The V and J ends lost 2 bases and 4 bases respectively, with 12 bases between them. In DNA, the CDR3 is TGTGCCAGCAGCTTCATGGCAGGGAGCTATGGCTACACCTTC. Encoded protein: CASSFMAGSYGYTF.

The chain links TRBV28 to TRBJ2-2; D possibly corresponds to TRBD2 (5 bases). V gave up 8 bases and J gave up 0 bases, with 16 bases separating them. Germline V gene lookup returns CDR1 MDHEN and CDR2 SYDVKM. This CDR3 region has 16 residues. CDR3 region: CASRPADGPNTGELFF. The CDR3 DNA follows: TGTGCCAGCCGTCCAGCGGACGGTCCGAACACCGGGGAGCTGTTTTTT.

The CDR3 loop reads CASSLVPQGLYSNQPQHF. CDR3 bases: TGTGCCAGCAGCTTAGTCCCTCAGGGACTCTATAGCAATCAGCCCCAGCATTTT. The J gene is TRBJ1-5, the V gene TRBV11-3, with D perhaps matching TRBD1 (5 bases). This CDR3 has 18 amino acids. V was trimmed by 1 base and J by 0 bases, leaving 16 bases between them. Per germline, CDR1 SGHNT and CDR2 YENEEA.

The chain joins TRBV7-2 to TRBJ2-3; the D call may be TRBD1 or TRBD2 (5 bases each). CDR1 and CDR2 from the germline V gene are SGHTA and FQGNSA. V shed 3 bases and J shed 5 bases, with 15 bases lying between them. This CDR3 spans 15 amino acids. CDR3 DNA sequence: TGTGCCAGCAGCTTCGAGGGGCGTTTTAGAGATACGCAGTATTTT. Protein: CASSFEGRFRDTQYF.

The chain employs TRBV29-1 and TRBJ2-2, with 8 bases fitting TRBD2. Germline V gene data show CDR1 as SQVTM and CDR2 as ANQGSEA. This CDR3 is 15 amino acids long. The V segment lost 4 bases and the J segment 6 bases; nucleotides outside the gene matches: 10. CDR3 nucleotide sequence: TGCAGCGTTGGTAGTAGTCGGGGGGGCGCCGGGGAGCTGTTTTTT. Amino acids: CSVGSSRGGAGELFF.

The J gene is TRBJ2-1, the V gene TRBV2; D uncertain. V was trimmed by 2 bases and J by 8 bases, leaving 7 bases between them. Germline V CDR1 and CDR2: SNHLY, FYNNEI. CDR3 size: 12 residues. The CDR3 sequence is CASSELSDEQFF. In nucleotides, the CDR3 is TGTGCCAGCAGTGAACTATCGGATGAGCAGTTCTTC. Filled out from reference TRBV2 and TRBJ2-1, the complete variable domain reads EPEVTQTPSHQVTQMGQEVILRCVPISNHLYFYWYRQILGQKVEFLVSFYNNEISEKSEIFDDQFSVERPDGSNFTLKIRSTKLEDSAMYFCASSELSDEQFFGPGTRLTVL.

The chain recombines TRBV28 with TRBJ1-1; D gene ambiguous. V shed 2 bases and J shed 0 bases, with 7 bases lying between them. Germline CDR1 and CDR2: MDHEN and SYDVKM. The CDR3 is 14 amino acids. The CDR3 region is CASSLGQLNTEAFF. The CDR3 bases are TGTGCCAGCAGTTTAGGTCAGTTGAACACTGAAGCTTTCTTT.

This chain joins TRBV5-1 and TRBJ2-7, with TRBD1 matching 9 bases. This CDR3 spans 13 amino acids. J gave up 3 bases and V 3 bases, and 1 base lay outside the gene matches. Germline CDR1 SGHRS, CDR2 YFSETQ. The CDR3 nucleotides are TGCGCCAGCAGCTGGGACAGGGACTACGAGCAGTACTTC. It codes for CASSWDRDYEQYF.

This clone has a count of ten or more. The chain combines TRBV27 with TRBJ2-3; 7 bases agree with TRBD1. Germline CDR1 is MNHEY and CDR2 is SMNVEV (reference sequence). The CDR3 loop spans 13 amino acids. Germline trimming cut 3 bases from V and 11 bases from J; bases unmatched to any gene: 8. CDR3 sequence reads: CASSFTVAGGQYF. In DNA form, the CDR3 reads TGTGCCAGCAGTTTCACCGTCGCAGGGGGGCAGTATTTT.

The chain employs TRBV15 and TRBJ1-1; no definite D call. The germline V gene has CDR1 LNHNV and CDR2 YYDKDF (reference sequence). The CDR3 has 14 amino acids. Trimming stripped 3 bases from V and 0 bases from J, with 8 bases between. The CDR3 region is CATSSESMNTEAFF. DNA for the CDR3: TGTGCCACCAGCAGTGAATCCATGAACACTGAAGCTTTCTTT.